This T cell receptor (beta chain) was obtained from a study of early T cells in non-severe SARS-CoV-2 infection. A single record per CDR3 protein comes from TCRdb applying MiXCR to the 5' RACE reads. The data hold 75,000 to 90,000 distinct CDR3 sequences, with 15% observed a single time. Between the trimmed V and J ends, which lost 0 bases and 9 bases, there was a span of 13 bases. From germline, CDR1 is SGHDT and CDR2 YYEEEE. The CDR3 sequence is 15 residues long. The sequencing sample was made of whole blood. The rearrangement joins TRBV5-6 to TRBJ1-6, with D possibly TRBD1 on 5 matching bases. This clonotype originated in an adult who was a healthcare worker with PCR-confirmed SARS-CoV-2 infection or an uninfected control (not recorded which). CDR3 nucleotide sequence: TGTGCCAGCAGCTTGGGCCCCCGGGGGACTTCACCCCTCCACTTT. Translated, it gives CASSLGPRGTSPLHF.